The following is a T cell receptor (beta chain) sequence with its context. Profiling relied on immunoSEQ multiplex PCR, and the TCRdb table lists in-frame clones only, not all of them. Among about 1.4 million clones listed, more than 95% were seen once. This specimen comes from a study of shared clonotypes between healthy human individuals. With 7 bases clipped from V and 4 bases from J, the junction kept 8 bases outside the gene matches. Per the germline V gene, CDR1 is SGHVS and CDR2 is FQNEAQ. CDR3 length equals 15 residues. This sequence originates from a man in his thirties or forties in good health. The chain is built from TRBV7-8 and TRBJ2-3, with 10 bases matching TRBD2. Sequencing was performed on naive CD4+ T cells sorted from blood. Documented subset: CD45RA+ positively selected. CDR3 sequence (DNA): TGTGCCAGCACCCCAATAGCGGGAGGACCAGATACGCAGTATTTT. This sequence encodes CASTPIAGGPDTQYF.